The clone carrying this T cell receptor beta chain appeared many times. The TCR beta CDR3 regions underwent amplification from RNA transcripts. The first-round RT-PCR employed HTBI primers together with the Qiagen OneStep RT-PCR kit. A multiplex PCR was then performed as the second round. MiXCR, applied by TCRdb to the multiplex PCR reads, yields one record per CDR3 protein. The table lists hundreds of thousands of distinct CDR3 sequences, roughly two fifths of them singletons. The record originates from a study of Graves' ophthalmopathy and Graves' hyperthyroidism. J gave up 7 bases and V 9 bases, and 9 bases lay outside the gene matches. Germline CDR1 and CDR2: LNHDA and SQIVND (reference sequence). CDR3 length: 13 amino acids.

This TCR was recovered from an adult man with Graves' ophthalmopathy. This chain joins TRBV19 and TRBJ1-5; 7 nucleotides match TRBD1. The specimen sequenced was peripheral blood. The DNA for the CDR3 is TGTGCCAGCAATGACAGGGATCCCCAGCCCCAGCATTTT. Translation: CASNDRDPQPQHF.